A selection of T cell receptor beta chains follows, all from one sample in a study of identical twins. TCRdb itself ran the 5' RACE reads through MiXCR, one entry per CDR3 protein. Here the sample spans 450,000 or so distinct CDR3 sequences, around 15% being singletons. Another study also made use of these data, one on yellow fever vaccine responses in identical twins.

Source material: CD4+ T cells sorted from blood. The receptor set was obtained from a young woman in good health. Each CDR3 is given with its conserved first and last residue. A D gene is named only where the DNA matches it firmly. Size is stated for part of the rows, as once, few or many counts, or as a class when the clone is expanded.

V gene	clone size	J gene	D gene	CDR3 protein	CDR3 DNA
TRBV9	-	TRBJ2-2	-	CASSVEVNTGELFF	TGTGCCAGCAGCGTAGAGGTGAACACCGGGGAGCTGTTTTTT
TRBV12-3/TRBV12-4	few	TRBJ1-4	TRBD1	CASRQGALGEKLFF	TGTGCCAGCAGGCAGGGGGCTTTAGGTGAAAAACTGTTTTTT
TRBV7-2	few	TRBJ2-7	-	CASSLTGPPYEQYF	TGTGCCAGCAGCCTGACAGGACCTCCCTACGAGCAGTACTTC
TRBV19	-	TRBJ1-1	-	CASSISPVNTEAFF	TGTGCCAGTAGTATAAGTCCGGTAAACACTGAAGCTTTCTTT
TRBV12-3/TRBV12-4	many	TRBJ2-5	-	CASSLRETQYF	TGTGCCAGCAGTTTAAGGGAGACCCAGTACTTC
TRBV12-3/TRBV12-4	few	TRBJ2-7	TRBD1	CASSLSGTVPYEQYF	TGTGCCAGCAGTCTTTCCGGGACAGTCCCCTACGAGCAGTACTTC
TRBV12-3/TRBV12-4	many	TRBJ2-5	-	CASSRQETQYF	TGCGCCAGCAGCCGGCAAGAGACCCAGTACTTC
TRBV6-5	-	TRBJ2-7	TRBD1	CASSYSNRGTYEQYF	TGTGCCAGCAGTTACTCAAACAGGGGAACCTACGAGCAGTACTTC
TRBV2	-	TRBJ2-5	-	CASSEDRVKETQYF	TGTGCCAGCAGTGAAGACAGGGTAAAAGAGACCCAGTACTTC
TRBV27	-	TRBJ2-3	TRBD2	CASRLAGLGSQYF	TGTGCCAGCAGACTAGCGGGGCTAGGGTCGCAGTATTTT
TRBV5-1	few	TRBJ1-2	-	CASSLRQANYGYTF	TGCGCCAGCAGCTTGAGGCAGGCCAACTATGGCTACACCTTC
TRBV7-2	-	TRBJ2-7	TRBD2	CASSNTGSGRAGEQYF	TGTGCCAGCAGCAACACCGGCAGCGGGAGGGCGGGCGAGCAGTACTTC
TRBV20-1	-	TRBJ2-5	TRBD2	CSARVLAGGLQETQYF	TGCAGTGCTAGAGTTCTAGCGGGGGGACTCCAAGAGACCCAGTACTTC
TRBV12-3/TRBV12-4	many	TRBJ2-2	TRBD2	CASSLKGGSAGELFF	TGTGCCAGCAGTTTAAAGGGAGGGTCGGCCGGGGAGCTGTTTTTT
TRBV28	few	TRBJ1-5	-	CASSQGMQGNQPQHF	TGTGCCAGCAGTCAGGGGATGCAGGGCAATCAGCCCCAGCATTTT
TRBV5-1	few	TRBJ2-5	TRBD1	CASSLAGQGRETQYF	TGCGCCAGCAGCTTGGCGGGACAGGGGAGAGAGACCCAGTACTTC
TRBV6-2/TRBV6-3	-	TRBJ1-5	-	CASSSANQPQHF	TGTGCCAGCAGTTCCGCTAATCAGCCCCAGCATTTT
TRBV12-5	many	TRBJ2-7	TRBD2	CASGLSMGLASYEQYF	TGTGCTAGTGGTCTCTCGATGGGACTAGCATCCTACGAGCAGTACTTC
TRBV7-2	few	TRBJ2-7	-	CASSLEIGGSYEQYF	TGTGCCAGCAGCTTAGAGATCGGCGGCTCCTACGAGCAGTACTTC
TRBV19	-	TRBJ2-4	TRBD1	CASSSLGTGKNIQYF	TGTGCCAGTAGTAGCCTCGGGACAGGCAAAAACATTCAGTACTTC
TRBV29-1	-	TRBJ2-5	TRBD1	CSVANRGRWETQYF	TGCAGCGTTGCTAACAGGGGGCGTTGGGAGACCCAGTACTTC
TRBV30	-	TRBJ1-1	-	CAWREGSTEAFF	TGTGCCTGGAGAGAGGGCTCCACTGAAGCTTTCTTT
TRBV5-1	few	TRBJ2-3	-	CASSFQGLLTDTQYF	TGCGCCAGCAGCTTCCAGGGGTTGTTAACAGATACGCAGTATTTT
TRBV5-1	-	TRBJ2-1	-	CASSLPLFGNNEQFF	TGCGCCAGCAGCCTGCCCTTATTTGGGAACAATGAGCAGTTCTTC
TRBV3-1	-	TRBJ2-3	-	CASTKGVGGNTDTQYF	TGTGCCAGCACTAAAGGAGTGGGGGGAAACACAGATACGCAGTATTTT
TRBV23-1	-	TRBJ2-2	TRBD1	CASSQLSVGDRSNTGELFF	TGCGCCAGCAGTCAATTGTCCGTAGGGGACAGGTCGAACACCGGGGAGCTGTTTTTT
TRBV5-5	-	TRBJ2-2	-	CASGLRLLNTGELFF	TGTGCCAGCGGCTTGAGACTTTTGAACACCGGGGAGCTGTTTTTT
TRBV20-1	-	TRBJ2-7	-	CSARDFGRPEQYF	TGCAGTGCTAGAGATTTCGGCAGACCCGAGCAGTACTTC
TRBV7-9	-	TRBJ2-5	TRBD2	CASSLGSGRAAETQYF	TGTGCCAGCAGCTTAGGTAGCGGGAGGGCCGCGGAGACCCAGTACTTC
TRBV11-2	few	TRBJ1-1	TRBD1	CASSSLDRGHTEAFF	TGTGCCAGCAGCTCCCTAGACAGGGGACACACTGAAGCTTTCTTT
TRBV6-1	few	TRBJ2-1	-	CASSPGRQGSEQFF	TGTGCCAGCAGCCCCGGACGACAAGGGAGTGAGCAGTTCTTC
TRBV5-1	few	TRBJ2-7	TRBD1	CASSWGGGQGNEQYF	TGCGCCAGCAGCTGGGGAGGGGGACAGGGCAACGAGCAGTACTTC
TRBV10-3	many	TRBJ2-5	TRBD2	CAISGLAAQETQYF	TGTGCCATCAGTGGACTAGCGGCTCAAGAGACCCAGTACTTC
TRBV7-9	-	TRBJ2-1	-	CASSLRTNSYNEQFF	TGTGCCAGCAGCCTCCGGACCAATTCCTACAATGAGCAGTTCTTC
TRBV18	-	TRBJ2-3	TRBD2	CASSPTSGTTDTQYF	TGTGCCAGCTCGCCTACTAGCGGGACCACAGATACGCAGTATTTT
TRBV20-1	-	TRBJ2-3	-	CSARVGSTDTQYF	TGCAGTGCTAGGGTCGGGAGCACAGATACGCAGTATTTT
TRBV11-2	-	TRBJ2-1	TRBD1	CASSSIRDRGPNEQFF	TGTGCCAGCAGCTCGATACGGGACAGGGGGCCCAATGAGCAGTTCTTC
TRBV19	few	TRBJ2-7	-	CASSVSVGGYEQYF	TGTGCCAGTAGTGTTTCAGTGGGAGGCTACGAGCAGTACTTC
TRBV6-1	few	TRBJ2-4	-	CASKRGGQGQNIQYF	TGTGCCAGCAAAAGGGGAGGTCAGGGGCAAAACATTCAGTACTTC
TRBV5-6	-	TRBJ1-5	-	CASSLTNGHSNQPQHF	TGTGCCAGCAGCTTGACCAACGGACATAGCAATCAGCCCCAGCATTTT
TRBV10-2	-	TRBJ2-3	TRBD2	CASDLAGGTDTQYF	TGCGCCAGTGACCTAGCGGGAGGCACAGATACGCAGTATTTT
TRBV2	few	TRBJ2-7	-	CASTLDNGVGEQYF	TGTGCCAGCACCCTAGACAATGGCGTAGGCGAGCAGTACTTC
TRBV20-1	-	TRBJ1-5	TRBD1	CSVTGGGNQPQHF	TGCAGTGTTACAGGGGGCGGCAATCAGCCCCAGCATTTT
TRBV27	-	TRBJ2-5	-	CASSLTGWETQYF	TGTGCCAGCAGTTTGACGGGATGGGAGACCCAGTACTTC
TRBV18	-	TRBJ2-1	-	CASSLLGAGADEQFF	TGTGCCAGCTCACTCCTGGGGGCGGGAGCAGATGAGCAGTTCTTC
TRBV3-1	many	TRBJ2-7	TRBD1	CASSRGTESFYEQYF	TGTGCCAGCAGCCGAGGGACAGAGTCCTTCTACGAGCAGTACTTC
TRBV19	-	TRBJ2-5	-	CASSSIRGQETQYF	TGTGCCAGTAGTAGTATCAGGGGCCAAGAGACCCAGTACTTC
TRBV7-2	few	TRBJ2-2	-	CASSPFGTGELFF	TGTGCCAGCAGCCCCTTCGGGACCGGGGAGCTGTTTTTT
TRBV5-1	many	TRBJ2-5	-	CASSLVAGDQETQYF	TGCGCCAGCAGCTTGGTTGCAGGGGACCAAGAGACCCAGTACTTC
TRBV7-2	few	TRBJ2-1	TRBD2	CASSSRRGGRDEQFF	TGTGCCAGCAGCTCTCGGCGGGGGGGCCGAGATGAGCAGTTCTTC
TRBV20-1	-	TRBJ2-1	TRBD2	CSAIAGALQFF	TGCAGTGCTATAGCGGGGGCTTTGCAGTTCTTC
TRBV7-8	few	TRBJ2-5	TRBD2	CASSHGPAQGLAGGQTQYF	TGTGCCAGCAGCCATGGACCCGCACAGGGACTAGCGGGGGGCCAGACCCAGTACTTC
TRBV18	-	TRBJ2-3	-	CASSSLGADTQYF	TGTGCCAGCTCATCGTTAGGAGCAGATACGCAGTATTTT
TRBV29-1	many	TRBJ1-1	-	CSGAARGGNRAFF	TGCAGCGGCGCGGCCAGGGGCGGGAATAGAGCTTTCTTT
TRBV10-2	few	TRBJ2-1	TRBD2	CASSAASGKVGNEQFF	TGCGCCAGCAGTGCCGCTAGCGGGAAAGTGGGGAATGAGCAGTTCTTC
TRBV29-1	few	TRBJ1-2	-	CSVVGVGPAGYTF	TGCAGCGTCGTAGGGGTGGGCCCGGCGGGCTACACCTTC
TRBV10-1	-	TRBJ2-5	TRBD2	CASSETSGRARETQYF	TGCGCCAGCAGTGAGACTAGCGGGAGGGCCCGAGAGACCCAGTACTTC